This TCR beta chain was obtained from a study of blood T cell repertoires in COVID-19. Overall study context: Samples representing acute and convalescent COVID-19 were sourced from the United States, Italy and Spain. The analysed material was cDNA or gDNA that came from T cells, B-cell-depleted T cells, or PBMCs.

Authors' data handling: Reference gene primers were amplified, and this amplification served to estimate nucleated cell counts. Profiling relied on immunoSEQ multiplex PCR, and the TCRdb table lists in-frame clones only, not all of them. From that table come the V and J calls and clone size; the DNA was used to work out D and trimming. The data contain 250,000 to 350,000 clones, around four fifths of them singletons. V dropped 5 bases and J dropped 5 bases, with 12 bases sitting between them. CDR1 is MDHEN and CDR2 is SYDVKM in the germline V gene. The CDR3 is 13 residues long. Sequencing used peripheral blood. The rearrangement links TRBV28 to TRBJ1-2; D not certain. The sequence derives from a woman aged 45-65 years with active or convalescent COVID-19. The CDR3 protein is CASSPTGRYGYTF. The DNA for the CDR3 is TGTGCCAGCAGTCCAACGGGGAGGTATGGCTACACCTTC.